The 23 T cell receptor beta chains below come from one sample, sequenced in a study of T cell responses to AZD1222 COVID-19 vaccine. Profiled with immunoSEQ multiplex PCR; TCRdb holds only in-frame clones, not every one. The sample lists some 70,000 clones, 75% to 85% occurring once. This specimen was peripheral blood, taken on day 0 of AZD1222 vaccination. The receptors stem from an adult in good health.

The chain recombines TRBV5-4 with TRBJ2-7; 9 nucleotides agree with TRBD1. Germline V gene data show CDR1 as SGHNT and CDR2 as YYREEE (reference sequence). Trimming removed 1 base from V and 3 bases from J; junction bases left unmatched: 5. The CDR3 is 15 amino acids. CDR3 DNA: TGTGCCAGCAGCTTGACGGGACAGGGCCTCTACGAGCAGTACTTC. Amino acid sequence: CASSLTGQGLYEQYF. Combining the CDR3 with reference TRBV5-4 and TRBJ2-7 gives the whole variable domain ETGVTQSPTHLIKTRGQQVTLRCSSQSGHNTVSWYQQALGQGPQFIFQYYREEENGRGNFPPRFSGLQFPNYSSELNVNALELDDSALYLCASSLTGQGLYEQYFGPGTRLTVT.

With regard to this clone: An end of the junction does not agree with germline; a read error may underlie this. CDR3 sequence reads: CSARAGFF. The DNA of the CDR3 is TGCAGTGCTAGAGCGGGGTTCTTC. The chain uses TRBV20-1 and TRBJ1-2; D call uncertain. This CDR3 spans 8 amino acids. Germline V gene lookup returns CDR1 DFQATT and CDR2 SNEGSKA (reference sequence).

The chain uses TRBV5-6 and TRBJ1-2; perhaps TRBD1 as D (6 bases). Trimming took 1 base from V and 4 from J, leaving 11 bases between them. This CDR3 comprises 14 residues. Looked up from germline, CDR1 is SGHDT and CDR2 is YYEEEE. The CDR3 loop is CASSLQGLTYGYTF. CDR3 nucleotides: TGTGCCAGCAGCTTGCAGGGGTTAACCTATGGCTACACCTTC.

The chain links TRBV11-3 to TRBJ2-6, with a tentative D call TRBD2 (5 bases). Trimming removed 5 bases from V and 2 bases from J, with 13 bases in between. CDR3 length equals 16 residues. The germline gives CDR1 SGHNT, CDR2 YENEEA. The CDR3 spells CASSPKARAGANVLTF. In DNA form, the CDR3 reads TGTGCCAGCAGCCCGAAAGCGAGGGCTGGGGCCAACGTCCTGACTTTC.

The chain joins TRBV9 to TRBJ1-4, with D possibly being TRBD1 (6 bases). Germline CDR1 SGDLS, CDR2 YYNGEE. Trimming pared 2 bases from V and 1 base from J, leaving 9 bases between. The CDR3 spans 15 residues. The CDR3 reads CASSVGGRTNEKLFF. For the CDR3, the DNA is TGTGCCAGCAGCGTCGGGGGGCGAACTAATGAAAAACTGTTTTTT.

The chain is built from TRBV10-3 and TRBJ1-6; 7 nucleotides match TRBD1. V shed 7 bases, J shed 6 bases, and the junction held 3 bases outside the gene matches. The CDR3 is 13 amino acids. The V gene's germline CDR1 is ENHRY and CDR2 SYGVKD. CDR3 sequence: CAIKGQPNSPLHF. The CDR3 nucleotides read TGTGCCATCAAGGGACAGCCTAATTCACCCCTCCACTTT.

This sequence joins TRBV5-5 and TRBJ2-7; the D gene is possibly TRBD2 (5 bases). Germline assignment: CDR1 SGHKS and CDR2 YYEKEE (reference sequence). The CDR3 is made up of 13 amino acids. V was cut by 4 bases and J by 7 bases, with 15 bases left in between. The CDR3 is CASSPAPGGEQYF. CDR3 in DNA: TGTGCCAGCAGCCCTGCGCCAGGAGGAGAGCAGTACTTC.

The chain links TRBV19 to TRBJ1-1, with 7 bases aligning to TRBD1. This CDR3 region has 15 residues. Germline-derived CDR1 and CDR2 are LNHDA and SQIVND (reference sequence). With V trimmed by 5 bases and J by 4 bases, 10 bases remained unmatched. Here the CDR3 DNA reads TGTGCCAGTAGTCCACCACAAAACAGGGGCACTGAAGCTTTCTTT. This gives the protein CASSPPQNRGTEAFF.

The CDR3 nucleotides read TGTGCCAGTAGTATAACCCCCGGGGCGTATCAGCCCCAGCATTTT. Translation: CASSITPGAYQPQHF. This chain uses TRBV19 with TRBJ1-5; maybe TRBD1 (5 bases). In germline, CDR1 is LNHDA, CDR2 SQIVND (reference sequence). The CDR3 has 15 amino acids. With 2 bases removed from V and 5 bases from J, the gap between germline ends came to 13 bases.

This rearrangement joins TRBV6-4 to TRBJ2-6; D gene ambiguous. Trimming removed 6 bases at V and 0 bases at J, with 9 bases between. This CDR3 contains 15 residues. CDR1 MRHNA and CDR2 SNTAGT come from the germline V gene. CDR3: CASSPRISGANVLTF. The CDR3 coding sequence is TGTGCCAGCAGCCCCAGGATCTCTGGGGCCAACGTCCTGACTTTC.

Regarding this clone: A read error may explain this, as a much larger clone is one base away. The chain combines TRBV4-2 with TRBJ1-2; 7 positions match TRBD1. CDR1 and CDR2 from the germline V gene are LGHNA and YNFKEQ. V was clipped by 3 bases and J by 2 bases; unmatched bases: 0. This CDR3 is built from 13 residues. CDR3 DNA: TGTGCCAGCAGCCAGGGACAGAACTATGGCTACACCTTC. Protein sequence: CASSQGQNYGYTF.

The J gene is TRBJ2-3, the V gene TRBV5-1; a weak D match, TRBD2 (7 bases). V lost 1 base, J lost 2 bases, and 14 bases lay in between. This CDR3 has 16 residues. Germline V gene data show CDR1 as SGHRS and CDR2 as YFSETQ. CDR3 nucleotides: TGCGCCAGCAGCTTGAATCGAGGGGGGGTCACAGATACGCAGTATTTT. Translating it yields CASSLNRGGVTDTQYF.

The chain links TRBV7-3 to TRBJ2-2; 9 nucleotides agree with TRBD2. After removal of 4 bases from V and 3 bases from J, the junction contained 3 bases not matched to a gene. The germline V gene has CDR1 SGHTA and CDR2 FQGTGA. The CDR3 contains 15 residues. The CDR3 DNA reads as TGTGCCAGCAGCTCGCGGGGGGGTGACACCGGGGAGCTGTTTTTT. Amino acids: CASSSRGGDTGELFF.

The CDR3 bases are TGCGCCAGCATGGCAGCGGGGTCCTCTAGCACAGATACGCAGTATTTT. This sequence encodes CASMAAGSSSTDTQYF. This chain joins TRBV10-2 and TRBJ2-3; 7 positions match TRBD2. Germline lookup yields CDR1 WSHSY and CDR2 SAAADI. Trimming at V came to 7 bases and at J to 0 bases, leaving 10 bases not matched to a gene. There are 16 residues in the CDR3.

The chain combines TRBV28 with TRBJ1-2, with D perhaps TRBD1 (6 bases). CDR1 MDHEN and CDR2 SYDVKM come from the germline V gene. V was clipped by 2 bases and J by 1 base, with 8 bases between them. The CDR3 is 14 amino acids. CDR3 protein: CASSLAGDNYGYTF. The CDR3 region has the DNA TGTGCCAGCAGTTTAGCAGGGGATAACTATGGCTACACCTTC.

The genes are TRBV6-4 and TRBJ2-3; D remains ambiguous. Germline V lookup: CDR1 MRHNA, CDR2 SNTAGT. The CDR3 extends over 14 amino acids. V was clipped by 6 bases and J by 0 bases, with 10 bases between them. Here the CDR3 DNA reads TGTGCCAGCAGCCCGTCCAGTAGCACAGATACGCAGTATTTT. It translates to CASSPSSSTDTQYF.

In DNA, the CDR3 is TGCGCCAGCAGCCAAGAGGTCAGGGACACTGAAGCTTTCTTT. The encoded protein is CASSQEVRDTEAFF. V and J are TRBV4-1 and TRBJ1-1; D may be TRBD1 (5 bases). Germline V gene sequence: CDR1 MGHRA, CDR2 YSYEKL. This CDR3 spans 14 amino acids. Between the trimmed V and J ends, which lost 0 bases and 3 bases, there was a span of 8 bases.

The DNA for the CDR3 is TGTGCCAGCAGCGAACTCCTCAGGGTTCAGCCCCAGCATTTT. It is translated as CASSELLRVQPQHF. This chain joins TRBV6-4 and TRBJ1-5, with D maybe TRBD1 (5 bases). The CDR3 is 14 amino acids. V was shortened by 6 bases and J by 6 bases, with 15 bases between the two germline ends. Per germline, CDR1 MRHNA and CDR2 SNTAGT.

This chain connects TRBV6-5 to TRBJ2-7; 9 bases map to TRBD2. Germline assignment: CDR1 MNHEY and CDR2 SVGAGI. The CDR3 runs 15 residues. V was clipped by 8 bases and J by 5 bases; unmatched bases: 13. The CDR3 region has the DNA TGTGCCAGCGGGAGGCGCGGGGGGGCCCTTCACGAGCAGTACTTC. Residues: CASGRRGGALHEQYF.

This clone is a singleton in its sample. The rearrangement joins TRBV7-2 to TRBJ1-1; D gene ambiguous. V lost 3 bases, J lost 0 bases, and 11 bases lay in between. The CDR3 extends over 15 amino acids. Germline-derived CDR1 and CDR2 are SGHTA and FQGNSA. CDR3 DNA: TGTGCCAGCAGCTTCTCGGACGGCTTGAACACTGAAGCTTTCTTT. Protein sequence: CASSFSDGLNTEAFF.

The sample holds a few counts of this clone. CDR3 nucleotides: TGCGCCAGCAGCCAAGATCCAAGGGTCTACGAGCAGTACTTC. Translation gives CASSQDPRVYEQYF. The chain joins TRBV4-1 to TRBJ2-7; no firm D call. The CDR3 covers 14 residues. V gave up 0 bases and J gave up 3 bases, with 9 bases separating them. CDR1 and CDR2 (germline): MGHRA, YSYEKL.

This clone showed up just a few times. The J gene is TRBJ1-2, the V gene TRBV19, with TRBD1 matching 7 bases. This CDR3 is 14 amino acids long. V was clipped by 0 bases and J by 4 bases; unmatched bases: 2. Germline assignment: CDR1 LNHDA and CDR2 SQIVND (reference sequence). The CDR3 sequence: CASSIEGQSYGYTF. DNA for the CDR3: TGTGCCAGTAGTATAGAGGGACAGTCCTATGGCTACACCTTC.

To note about this clone: This CDR3 is also generated by other DNA sequences in the sample. The chain is built from TRBV6-2 or TRBV6-3 and TRBJ2-7; D is uncertain. Germline V gene lookup returns CDR1 MNHEY and CDR2 SVGEGT. The CDR3 has 14 residues. The V end lost 2 bases, the J end lost 0 bases, and 8 bases lay between the germline ends. CDR3 in DNA: TGTGCCAGCAGTTACCGCGGATTCTCCTACGAGCAGTACTTC. It translates to CASSYRGFSYEQYF.